This record covers a single T cell receptor beta chain. In germline, CDR1 is WNHNN, CDR2 SYGVQD (reference sequence). Trimming left V 8 bases short and J 1 base short, with 14 bases between. The CDR3 runs to 14 residues. The data belong to a study of blood T cell repertoires in COVID-19. Authors' data handling: Scientists estimated how many nucleated cells there were by amplifying reference gene primers. Some clones are missing from TCRdb's copy, which holds only in-frame ones; the method was immunoSEQ multiplex PCR. That table furnishes V, J and clone size, whereas the DNA furnished D and trimming. This table has approximately 75,000 clones, less than 90% appearing once.

The chain is built from TRBV10-1 and TRBJ1-1; no clear D. Sequenced: peripheral blood. The receptor was derived from a man at least 80 years old with COVID-19, enrolled during active disease. The DNA for the CDR3 is TGCGCCAGCTCCAACAGCGGCGGGAACACTGAAGCTTTCTTT. It is translated as CASSNSGGNTEAFF.